The rows below give T cell receptor beta chains drawn from one sample of a study of blood T cell repertoires in COVID-19. Here immunoSEQ multiplex PCR was the method, and the copy in TCRdb shows in-frame clones only, minus some. In the table there are 150,000 to 200,000 clones, approximately 86% of which are singletons. The sample was peripheral blood. The receptor set was obtained from a man in his sixties who had recovered from COVID-19. The CDR3 runs from the conserved cysteine through the conserved F or W. Only some rows state a clone size, as once, few, many or a class for expanded clones.

>TRBV24-1|-|TRBJ2-1
CATSGRQGRSYNEQFF
>TRBV19|few|TRBJ1-4
CASRPGQPNEKLFF
>TRBV19|-|TRBJ1-2
CASTSLSGTAYGYTF
>TRBV2|-|TRBJ2-7
CASRPTGSEQYF
>TRBV4-2|-|TRBJ2-3
CASSHPRGSGGGPTDTQYF
>TRBV6-5|-|TRBJ2-5
CASTPYLERQETQYF
>TRBV7-8|-|TRBJ1-2
CASSSILRRGLHDGYTF
>TRBV5-1|-|TRBJ2-5
CASLGLGETQYF
>TRBV6-2/TRBV6-3|-|TRBJ1-6
CASSYSKGQGLEPYNSPLHF
>TRBV9|-|TRBJ1-1
CASTPRQGENTEAFF
>TRBV9|-|TRBJ1-6
CASSVSGTVGNSPLHF
>TRBV6-1|-|TRBJ1-2
CASSEASGANYGYTF
>TRBV5-1|-|TRBJ2-2
CASSLGGGTGELFF
>TRBV15|-|TRBJ1-5
CATSRAGQSPSNQPQHF
>TRBV11-3|-|TRBJ2-3
CASSHSGGSTDTQYF
>TRBV18|-|TRBJ1-4
CASSPRGPREKLFF
>TRBV6-5|once|TRBJ2-2
CASSYQTVNGELFF
>TRBV19|-|TRBJ2-1
CASSRPGPRNEQFF
>TRBV11-2|-|TRBJ1-2
CASSLGTGEQYGYTF
>TRBV5-1|-|TRBJ1-2
CASSLEQGGGYTF